These 32 T cell receptor beta chains originate from one sample sequenced in a study of identical twins listed by TCRdb under 2016. Receptor libraries were prepared by 5' RACE. Sequenced on an Illumina HiSeq 2000. Using fastp trimming at Q25 and MiXCR clonotype assembly, TCRdb reanalyzed the public sequencing data and kept in-frame beta chains. Each CDR3 protein gets just one entry, which takes the most common genes and DNA from the rows behind it. The sample records 400,000 to 600,000 distinct CDR3 sequences, more than 20% of which are singletons. In total, the top ten clones hold around 0.5% of the sample. The sample was also reused in another study, on yellow fever vaccine responses in identical twins.

Material for sequencing was CD4+ T cells sorted from blood. These receptors originate from a woman aged 18 to 35 in good health.

This clonotype came up a few times. The genes are TRBV6-1 and TRBJ1-2; 8 bases line up with TRBD1. The germline gives CDR1 MNHNS, CDR2 SASEGT. The CDR3 sequence is 14 residues long. The trim removed 6 bases at V and 4 bases at J, leaving 7 bases unmatched. Here the CDR3 DNA reads TGTGCCAGCAGCAGGACAGGGACATCCTATGGCTACACCTTC. Amino acid sequence: CASSRTGTSYGYTF.

This clonotype was observed a few times. This sequence joins TRBV6-1 and TRBJ2-1; 10 nucleotides line up with TRBD2. Trimming cost V 5 bases and J 5 bases; bases outside gene matches: 6. Germline V CDR1 and CDR2: MNHNS, SASEGT. This CDR3 comprises 15 residues. The chain's CDR3 is CASSLTSGADNEQFF. The CDR3 DNA sequence: TGTGCCAGCAGTCTCACTAGCGGGGCAGACAATGAGCAGTTCTTC.

This clonotype showed up just a few times. V usage is TRBV27 and J usage is TRBJ1-2, with 8 bases matching TRBD1. The CDR3 has 14 residues. V dropped 4 bases and J dropped 2; count of bases not matched to a gene: 3. CDR1 and CDR2 from the germline V gene are MNHEY and SMNVEV (reference sequence). The CDR3 spells CASSYRQGNYGYTF. The CDR3 DNA follows: TGTGCCAGCAGTTACCGACAGGGGAACTATGGCTACACCTTC.

The rearrangement joins TRBV20-1 to TRBJ2-6; D uncertain. Germline-derived CDR1 and CDR2 are DFQATT and SNEGSKA (reference sequence). V lost 2 bases to trimming and J lost 1 base, with 15 bases between them. The CDR3 runs 17 residues. This CDR3 is CSARYPGPISGANVLTF. The CDR3 DNA reads TGCAGTGCTAGATATCCAGGACCGATATCTGGGGCCAACGTCCTGACTTTC.

The chain joins TRBV12-3 or TRBV12-4 to TRBJ2-1; unclear D gene. The V end lost 2 bases, the J end lost 6 bases, and 14 bases lay between the germline ends. The CDR3 totals 15 residues. The CDR3 DNA is TGTGCCAGCAGTTTAAGGGCAACCCCCCTCAATGAGCAGTTCTTC. Residues: CASSLRATPLNEQFF.

V usage is TRBV5-1 and J usage is TRBJ2-1; 11 bases align to TRBD2. CDR1 is SGHRS, CDR2 YFSETQ, per germline. J gave up 7 bases and V 3 bases, and 9 bases lay outside the gene matches. This CDR3 spans 16 amino acids. This CDR3 reads CASSWGTSGGPNEQFF. In nucleotides, the CDR3 is TGCGCCAGCAGCTGGGGAACTAGCGGGGGCCCTAATGAGCAGTTCTTC.

This clonotype has a handful of counts. The genes are TRBV3-1 and TRBJ2-1; D is ambiguous. This CDR3 is 15 amino acids long. Trimming removed 2 bases from V and 0 bases from J, with 8 bases in between. Germline CDR1 is LGHDT and CDR2 is YNNKEL (reference sequence). Here the CDR3 reads CASSQTQSSYNEQFF. The CDR3, as DNA: TGTGCCAGCAGCCAAACTCAGAGCTCCTACAATGAGCAGTTCTTC.

The gene calls are TRBV5-1 and TRBJ1-2, with D unclear. Germline values: CDR1 SGHRS, CDR2 YFSETQ. Trimming pared 4 bases from V and 3 bases from J, leaving 13 bases between. The CDR3 runs 14 residues. The CDR3 DNA sequence: TGCGCCAGCAGCAAGATGGCAGGAGACTATGGCTACACCTTC. Residues: CASSKMAGDYGYTF.

This clonotype has only a few counts. The chain employs TRBV5-1 and TRBJ1-6; TRBD1 is a possible D gene (5 bases). The CDR3 length is 15 residues. V was clipped by 2 bases and J by 10 bases, with 16 bases between them. Germline V CDR1 and CDR2: SGHRS, YFSETQ. The CDR3, as DNA: TGCGCCAGCAGCTTTGGTGACAGAGAAGGATCACCCCTCCACTTT. Translated: CASSFGDREGSPLHF.

This clonotype was seen only a few times. The chain recombines TRBV29-1 with TRBJ2-1, with D unclear. The CDR3 extends over 14 amino acids. The V and J ends lost 4 bases and 6 bases respectively, with 16 bases between them. CDR1 and CDR2 from the germline V gene are SQVTM and ANQGSEA. CDR3 loop: CSVAPGQPSNEQFF. Written as DNA, the CDR3 is TGCAGCGTTGCCCCGGGCCAACCTTCCAATGAGCAGTTCTTC.

The CDR3 here is CASSPPGSSYTDTQYF. In DNA form, the CDR3 reads TGTGCCAGCTCACCACCTGGATCCTCCTACACAGATACGCAGTATTTT. The chain uses TRBV18 and TRBJ2-3; D unresolved. Between the trimmed V and J ends, which lost 0 bases and 2 bases, there was a span of 12 bases. This CDR3 has 16 residues. Germline values: CDR1 KGHSH, CDR2 LQKENI.

This clonotype was counted a few times. The chain joins TRBV28 to TRBJ2-1; perhaps TRBD1 as D (5 bases). Germline V gene data show CDR1 as MDHEN and CDR2 as SYDVKM. CDR3 size: 16 residues. Trimming shortened V by 3 bases and J by 5 bases, and 17 bases separated the two germline ends. The CDR3 region is CASSLGQNRPNNEQFF. CDR3 sequence (DNA): TGTGCCAGCAGTTTGGGGCAGAATAGGCCCAACAATGAGCAGTTCTTC.

The chain is built from TRBV5-5 and TRBJ2-5; 7 bases map to TRBD1. V was pared by 0 bases and J by 5 bases, with 10 bases of the junction left unmatched. The germline gives CDR1 SGHKS, CDR2 YYEKEE (reference sequence). CDR3 length equals 16 residues. The CDR3 DNA is TGTGCCAGCAGCTTGGCCGCGCAGGGGGTCGGGGAGACCCAGTACTTC. Protein product: CASSLAAQGVGETQYF.

The rearrangement links TRBV25-1 to TRBJ2-1; 9 bases align to TRBD1. The junction had 6 bases not matched to a gene; V was cut back by 6 bases and J by 6 bases. CDR3 size: 14 residues. The germline V gene has CDR1 MGHDK and CDR2 SYGVNS. The CDR3 reads CASSGTGSINEQFF. The CDR3 DNA is TGTGCCAGCAGCGGGACAGGGAGTATCAATGAGCAGTTCTTC.

The rearrangement links TRBV29-1 to TRBJ2-7; no reliable D call. CDR3 length: 11 residues. In germline, CDR1 is SQVTM, CDR2 ANQGSEA. V lost 8 bases and J 5 bases, leaving 13 bases between the germline ends. The CDR3 nucleotides read TGCAGCTATGGGGTTAACAACGAGCAGTACTTC. Translation gives CSYGVNNEQYF.

The J gene is TRBJ2-1, the V gene TRBV7-9; 7 positions match TRBD2. Trimming cost V 3 bases and J 9 bases; bases outside gene matches: 8. The CDR3 is 14 amino acids. Germline assignment: CDR1 SEHNR and CDR2 FQNEAQ (reference sequence). The CDR3 protein is CASSFLGGESEQFF. The CDR3, as DNA: TGTGCCAGCAGCTTTCTGGGGGGGGAATCTGAGCAGTTCTTC.

CDR3 residues: CSAKGGGSGDTQYF. The DNA for the CDR3 is TGCAGTGCAAAGGGCGGGGGTTCGGGAGATACGCAGTATTTT. The J gene is TRBJ2-3, the V gene TRBV20-1, with 7 bases identical to TRBD2. CDR1 and CDR2 (germline): DFQATT, SNEGSKA (reference sequence). With 6 bases clipped from V and 5 bases from J, the junction kept 11 bases outside the gene matches. The CDR3 spans 14 residues.

The DNA of the CDR3 is TGTGCCAGCAGTTTTACCGGGACAGGGCGCACCGGGGAGCTGTTTTTT. Translated: CASSFTGTGRTGELFF. The chain has TRBV6-5 and TRBJ2-2; 9 nucleotides line up with TRBD1. From germline, CDR1 is MNHEY and CDR2 SVGAGI. V lost 4 bases, J lost 4 bases, and 7 bases stayed unmatched. The CDR3 runs 16 residues.

This clonotype was detected only a few times. The chain is built from TRBV20-1 and TRBJ1-2; no firm D call. CDR1 and CDR2 from the germline V gene are DFQATT and SNEGSKA (reference sequence). The ends were cut back, 3 bases at V and 4 bases at J, with 12 bases in the middle. The length of the CDR3 is 13 residues. This CDR3 reads CSARAGQVYGYTF. CDR3 DNA sequence: TGCAGTGCTAGGGCCGGCCAGGTCTATGGCTACACCTTC.

The chain carries TRBV7-9 and TRBJ2-7; D ambiguous. Germline CDR1 is SEHNR and CDR2 is FQNEAQ (reference sequence). Trimming took off 0 bases at V and 6 bases at J, with 9 bases between the two ends. The CDR3 extends over 13 amino acids. CDR3 region: CASSLAGVGEQYV. The CDR3 DNA sequence: TGTGCCAGCAGCTTAGCTGGGGTCGGCGAGCAGTACGTC.

V and J are TRBV12-3 or TRBV12-4 and TRBJ2-1; unclear D gene. This CDR3 region has 15 residues. Trimming took 2 bases from V and 3 from J, leaving 11 bases between them. CDR3 protein: CASSLRVKIYNEQFF. Written as DNA, the CDR3 is TGTGCCAGCAGTTTAAGGGTCAAAATCTACAATGAGCAGTTCTTC.

The gene calls are TRBV28 and TRBJ2-7; D uncertain. CDR1 and CDR2 from the germline V gene are MDHEN and SYDVKM. Trimming left V 5 bases short and J 3 bases short, with 11 bases between. The CDR3 totals 13 residues. The CDR3 sequence: CASSTWAHYEQYV. The CDR3 nucleotides are TGTGCCAGCAGTACTTGGGCTCACTACGAGCAGTACGTC.

This clonotype was seen many times. The rearrangement links TRBV11-1 to TRBJ2-5; the D call may be TRBD1 or TRBD2 (5 bases each). Germline CDR1 and CDR2: SGHAT and FQDESV (reference sequence). V shed 0 bases and J shed 1 base, with 9 bases lying between them. There are 15 residues in the CDR3. The CDR3 here is CASSLAPGTQETQYF. CDR3 in DNA: TGTGCCAGCAGCTTAGCGCCTGGGACCCAAGAGACCCAGTACTTC.

The chain recombines TRBV10-3 with TRBJ2-7, with 10 bases aligning to TRBD1. Germline V gives CDR1 ENHRY, CDR2 SYGVKD. V lost 4 bases to trimming and J lost 6 bases; unmatched junction nucleotides: 3. The CDR3 has 13 amino acids. The CDR3 sequence: CAISGGQGSEQYV. In DNA, the CDR3 is TGTGCCATCAGTGGGGGACAGGGGAGCGAGCAGTACGTC.

The chain joins TRBV7-9 to TRBJ1-5; D ambiguous. The CDR3 contains 13 residues. V was cut by 2 bases and J by 7 bases, with 9 bases left in between. CDR1 is SEHNR and CDR2 is FQNEAQ in the germline V gene (reference sequence). The CDR3 loop reads CASSLQDGQPQHF. Here the CDR3 DNA reads TGTGCCAGCAGCTTACAGGACGGCCAGCCCCAGCATTTT.

V usage is TRBV3-1 and J usage is TRBJ2-5; possible D gene TRBD2, 5 bases. The CDR3 loop spans 13 amino acids. Germline V gene lookup returns CDR1 LGHDT and CDR2 YNNKEL (reference sequence). V was trimmed by 6 bases and J by 1 base, leaving 9 bases between them. CDR3 nucleotide sequence: TGTGCCAGCAGACAAAGCGGCCAAGAGACCCAGTACTTC. Amino acids: CASRQSGQETQYF.

The chain has TRBV10-3 and TRBJ2-1, with TRBD2 matching over 8 bases. This CDR3 region has 13 residues. The V gene end was trimmed by 11 bases and the J gene end by 9 bases; junction bases not matched to a gene: 12. Germline CDR1 and CDR2: ENHRY and SYGVKD. CDR3 residues: CASGLAGPTEQFF. The CDR3 DNA reads TGTGCCTCAGGACTAGCAGGCCCCACTGAGCAGTTCTTC.

The V and J genes are TRBV6-1 and TRBJ1-2; TRBD1 matches 9 bases. CDR3 size: 14 residues. From germline, CDR1 is MNHNS and CDR2 SASEGT. The J segment lost 6 bases and the V segment lost 4 bases, leaving 6 bases of the junction unmatched. The CDR3 DNA reads as TGTGCCAGCAGTGCTACCGGGACAGGGAATGGCTACACCTTC. Its translation: CASSATGTGNGYTF.

This chain connects TRBV2 to TRBJ2-7; 7 bases fit TRBD1. V was pared by 3 bases and J by 0 bases, with 5 bases of the junction left unmatched. The CDR3 is 15 residues long. Germline V gene data show CDR1 as SNHLY and CDR2 as FYNNEI. The CDR3 DNA reads as TGTGCCAGCAGTGAGCAGGGACAGTACTCCTACGAGCAGTACGTC. The encoded protein is CASSEQGQYSYEQYV.

The chain recombines TRBV7-3 with TRBJ2-1; 10 bases are a match to TRBD2. The V segment lost 2 bases and the J segment 0 bases; nucleotides outside the gene matches: 1. CDR1 and CDR2 (germline): SGHTA, FQGTGA. This CDR3 has 16 amino acids. The CDR3 spells CASSLSSGSSYNEQFF. DNA for the CDR3: TGTGCCAGCAGCTTATCTAGCGGGAGCTCCTACAATGAGCAGTTCTTC.

The V call is TRBV5-1, the J call TRBJ1-1; TRBD1 might be the D (6 bases). V gave up 0 bases and J gave up 5 bases, with 11 bases separating them. The CDR3 spans 14 residues. Germline-derived CDR1 and CDR2 are SGHRS and YFSETQ. The CDR3 DNA follows: TGCGCCAGCAGCTTGGGGATCGACAGGACTGAAGCTTTCTTT. Translation gives CASSLGIDRTEAFF.

This rearrangement joins TRBV7-6 to TRBJ2-3; perhaps TRBD2 as D (5 bases). V lost 4 bases, J lost 2 bases, and 16 bases lay in between. Germline V gives CDR1 SGHVS, CDR2 FNYEAQ. The CDR3 spans 16 residues. As DNA, the CDR3 is TGTGCCAGCAGCTCCCCATATCAGAGGGACACAGATACGCAGTATTTT. Amino acids: CASSSPYQRDTDTQYF.